The rows below give T cell receptor beta chains drawn from one sample of a study of T cells in Graves' hyperthyroidism and ophthalmopathy. TCRdb reanalysed the multiplex PCR reads using MiXCR and keeps one entry per CDR3 protein. The sample lists 360,000 or so distinct CDR3 sequences, approximately 16% occurring once. The sequencing input was blood. The receptor set was obtained from a woman aged 55-69 years with Graves' ophthalmopathy. CDR3s include the opening cysteine and the closing phenylalanine or tryptophan. The order of the fields is J gene, clone size, D gene, V gene, CDR3 DNA, CDR3 protein. A D gene is named only where the DNA matches it firmly. Part of the rows lack a size; the others show once, few, many or a class for expanded clones.

TRBJ2-3 | many | NA | TRBV7-9 | TGTGCCAGCAGCCAATATCCTGCCGATACGCAGTATTTT | CASSQYPADTQYF
TRBJ2-7 | few | NA | TRBV5-1 | TGCGCCAGCAGCTGGACAGACGTCTTCTACGAGCAGTACTTC | CASSWTDVFYEQYF
TRBJ2-1 | NA | TRBD2 | TRBV2 | TGTGCCACCGGGACTACCCTGAGCTCCTACAATGAGCAGTTCTTC | CATGTTLSSYNEQFF
TRBJ2-7 | many | TRBD2 | TRBV12-3/TRBV12-4 | TGTGCCAGCAGTTCGGGACTAGCGGGAGTAGGTAGCTACGAGCAGTACTTC | CASSSGLAGVGSYEQYF
TRBJ2-7 | few | NA | TRBV14 | TGTGCCAGCAGCCAAGCACTAGGGAAGGGCTACGAGCAGTACTTC | CASSQALGKGYEQYF
TRBJ2-1 | few | NA | TRBV6-1 | TGTGCCAGCAGCCTTACCATAGTCCAGAGCGATGAGCAGTTCTTC | CASSLTIVQSDEQFF
TRBJ2-2 | NA | TRBD2 | TRBV28 | TGTGCCAGCACTCCCCTTCGGGAGGGTACGATCGGGGAGCTGTTTTTT | CASTPLREGTIGELFF
TRBJ1-1 | many | NA | TRBV28 | TGTGCCAGCAGTTCCACAGTGGGTGAAGCTTTCTTT | CASSSTVGEAFF
TRBJ2-3 | few | NA | TRBV6-1 | TGTGCCAGCACGCCGCTTGGGTCGAGCACAGATACGCAGTATTTT | CASTPLGSSTDTQYF
TRBJ2-1 | many | NA | TRBV7-9 | TGTGCCAGCAGCTTCTGGGACGAGGACTACAATGAGCAGTTCTTC | CASSFWDEDYNEQFF
TRBJ2-5 | many | NA | TRBV10-1 | TGCGCCAGCAGCCTGGACTCGGGGGAGACCCAGTACTTC | CASSLDSGETQYF
TRBJ2-2 | many | NA | TRBV7-3 | TGTGCCAGCAGCCCGGGGTTCACCGGGGAGCTGTTTTTT | CASSPGFTGELFF
TRBJ1-2 | many | NA | TRBV20-1 | TGCAGTGCTAGAGGTTCAGGGGAGTATGGCTACACCTTC | CSARGSGEYGYTF
TRBJ2-7 | many | NA | TRBV5-6 | TGTGCCAGCAGCCCCAAGGGGGGGTGGGACTACGAGCAGTACTTC | CASSPKGGWDYEQYF
TRBJ2-7 | many | TRBD2 | TRBV28 | TGTGCCAGCAGTTCGTCTCTGGGGACTAGCGGGAGCTACGAGCAGTACTTC | CASSSSLGTSGSYEQYF
TRBJ2-1 | many | NA | TRBV5-1 | TGCGCCAGCAGCGGGGTGGGGGCCCCCAATGAGCAGTTCTTC | CASSGVGAPNEQFF
TRBJ2-5 | many | TRBD1 | TRBV6-1 | TGTGCCAGCAGGCTGACAGGGAAAGAGACCCAGTACTTC | CASRLTGKETQYF
TRBJ2-3 | many | NA | TRBV5-5 | TGTGCCAGCACCGGGGTGACAGATACGCAGTATTTT | CASTGVTDTQYF
TRBJ2-1 | few | NA | TRBV9 | TGTGCCAGCAGCGTTCAGGAGGACTACTCCTACAATGAGCAGTTCTTC | CASSVQEDYSYNEQFF
TRBJ2-3 | many | NA | TRBV5-6 | TGTGCCAGCAGCTGGGTGACGGCGAGAGCATCAGATACGCAGTATTTT | CASSWVTARASDTQYF
TRBJ2-3 | many | NA | TRBV11-2 | TGTGCCAGCAGCCCAGAGCGGGTAGGATACATAACGCAGTATTTT | CASSPERVGYITQYF
TRBJ2-7 | NA | NA | TRBV5-4 | TGTGCCAGCAGCTTGGCAACGTCTACTATTCCCTACGAGCAGTACTTC | CASSLATSTIPYEQYF
TRBJ2-1 | many | NA | TRBV7-3 | TGTGCCAGCAGCCCCTCGACTTCGAGTGAGCAGTTCTTC | CASSPSTSSEQFF
TRBJ2-1 | few | NA | TRBV2 | TGTGCCAGCGGCCGGGTCTACAATGAGCAGTTCTTC | CASGRVYNEQFF
TRBJ2-2 | few | NA | TRBV28 | TGTGCCAGCGCTTCCCCCAGGGGGAACACCGGGGAGCTGTTTTTT | CASASPRGNTGELFF
TRBJ2-1 | NA | TRBD2 | TRBV29-1 | TGCAGCTCCAATTCCGGGACTAGTTTTTATGAGCAGTTCTTC | CSSNSGTSFYEQFF
TRBJ2-7 | many | TRBD2 | TRBV7-2 | TGTGCCAGCAGCTTAGGGCTAGCGGGAGGGCCGGAGCAGTACTTC | CASSLGLAGGPEQYF
TRBJ2-7 | many | TRBD1 | TRBV2 | TGTGCCAGCCTCCGGGACAGACCCTACGAGCAGTACTTC | CASLRDRPYEQYF
TRBJ2-7 | many | NA | TRBV6-1 | TGTGCCAGCAGAGACTACTCACGGGGCTACGAGCAGTACTTC | CASRDYSRGYEQYF
TRBJ2-7 | many | NA | TRBV20-1 | TGCAGTGCTGCGCAACAGGTAACAGGATACGAGCAGTACTTC | CSAAQQVTGYEQYF
TRBJ1-3 | NA | TRBD1 | TRBV29-1 | TGCAGCGTTGGACAGGGCTCTGGAAACACCATATATTTT | CSVGQGSGNTIYF
TRBJ2-3 | few | TRBD2 | TRBV7-6 | TGTGCCAGCAGCTACTCGGGAGGGGTGGAAGATACGCAGTATTTT | CASSYSGGVEDTQYF
TRBJ1-5 | NA | TRBD1 | TRBV20-1 | TGCAGTGCTAGAAAGGGGGCCGACAATCAGCCCCAGCATTTT | CSARKGADNQPQHF